Below are 5 T cell receptor beta chains sequenced from a single sample in a study of metastatic and nonmetastatic thyroid tumors. Thyroid surgery was performed in patients who had received no treatment beforehand. Using MiXCR, TCRdb re-called clones from the PCR reads. The sample consists of 35,000 to 45,000 clones, approximately 30% of them appearing once. The sample consisted of blood. The receptors come from a male donor with papillary thyroid cancer or a benign thyroid nodule (not recorded which). Some clones in this sample may be carry-over from other donors' samples.

The rearrangement uses TRBV20-1 and TRBJ1-2, with D maybe TRBD1 (5 bases). Germline CDR1 reads DFQATT; CDR2 reads SNEGSKA (reference sequence). This CDR3 has 11 amino acids. This CDR3 is CISGHDYGYTF. In DNA, the CDR3 is TGCATTTCTGGACATGACTATGGCTACACCTTC.

Comments on this clone: Being one base from a much bigger clone, this may be a read error. The chain carries TRBV6-4 and TRBJ1-5; D gene uncertain. Germline CDR1 is MRHNA and CDR2 is SNTAGT. The CDR3 sequence is 13 residues long. The CDR3 coding sequence is TGTGCCTGCAGTCAACAGAGCAATCAGCCCCAGCATTTT. Encoded protein: CACSQQSNQPQHF.

The sample holds many counts of this clone. The chain uses TRBV2 and TRBJ1-4; D not resolved. V lost 0 bases, J lost 1 base, and 6 bases lay in between. Germline loops: CDR1 SNHLY, CDR2 FYNNEI. The CDR3 contains 15 residues. The CDR3 DNA reads as TGTGCCAGCAGTGAAGCCGGGGTAACTAATGAAAAACTGTTTTTT. It encodes CASSEAGVTNEKLFF.

This clone came up a few times. The J gene is TRBJ2-7, the V gene TRBV15; TRBD2 aligns across 9 bases. The CDR3 consists of 15 residues. With 1 base clipped from V and 2 bases from J, the junction kept 3 bases outside the gene matches. CDR1 LNHNV and CDR2 YYDKDF come from the germline V gene (reference sequence). CDR3 sequence: CATSRVGGRAYEQYF. DNA of the CDR3: TGTGCCACCAGCAGAGTGGGCGGGAGGGCCTACGAGCAGTACTTC.

A word on this clone: Possible read error: a much larger clone is one base away. CDR3 bases: TGTGCCAGCAGCGTAGCGTGGGGGGTCAGTGAGACCCAGTACTTC. It yields the protein CASSVAWGVSETQYF. This chain uses TRBV9 with TRBJ2-5, with D perhaps matching TRBD2 (6 bases). Germline values: CDR1 SGDLS, CDR2 YYNGEE. The CDR3 spans 15 residues. V was pared by 0 bases and J by 5 bases, with 14 bases between.